The clone carrying this T cell receptor beta chain turned up a few times. Its matching antigen is unknown. These data belong to a study of identical twins. Broader study findings: Insertions ran lower in abundant cord blood beta clonotypes, though not in memory repertoires.

TCRdb re-called the 5' RACE reads with MiXCR, one entry per CDR3 protein. Altogether hundreds of thousands of distinct CDR3 sequences are present, approximately 25% being singletons, with the ten largest covering 2.9%. This sample was also put to use in a study of T cells expressing NK-cell markers.

The sequence derives from a woman younger than 30 in good health. Sequenced input: CD4+ T cells sorted from blood.

In DNA form, the CDR3 reads TGTGCCAGCAGCCTGACTAGCGGACGTATGAATGAGCAGTTCTTC. Translated: CASSLTSGRMNEQFF. The rearrangement uses TRBV7-2 and TRBJ2-1; TRBD2 matches at 9 bases. V shed 5 bases and J 7 bases; nucleotides not matched to a gene: 9. This CDR3 region has 15 residues. Germline V gene data show CDR1 as SGHTA and CDR2 as FQGNSA.